These 13 T cell receptor beta chains were sequenced from one sample in a study of shared clonotypes between healthy human individuals. Repertoires were generated with immunoSEQ multiplex PCR, while TCRdb's copy carries only in-frame clones and drops some. The table shows around 560,000 clones, with roughly 95% occurring only once. As defined, naive CD8 cells were CD45RO-negative and positively selected for CCR7, with terminally differentiated effector memory CD45RA+ cells excluded. The specimen sequenced was naive CD8+ T cells sorted from blood. The receptors derive from a woman in her 30s in good health.

The J gene is TRBJ1-2, the V gene TRBV27; 11 bases fit TRBD1. The CDR3 runs 14 residues. With 4 bases clipped from V and 7 bases from J, the junction kept 5 bases outside the gene matches. Germline-derived CDR1 and CDR2 are MNHEY and SMNVEV (reference sequence). CDR3 protein: CASSYGQGAPGYTF. The CDR3 DNA is TGTGCCAGCAGTTACGGACAGGGGGCGCCTGGCTACACCTTC.

This sequence joins TRBV28 and TRBJ2-1; 10 nucleotides match TRBD2. CDR1 and CDR2 (germline): MDHEN, SYDVKM. The CDR3 loop spans 17 amino acids. The ends lost 0 bases at V and 7 bases at J; junction bases unmatched: 9. CDR3 region: CASSLWGASGRGNEQFF. Here the CDR3 DNA reads TGTGCCAGCAGTTTATGGGGTGCTAGCGGGAGAGGAAATGAGCAGTTCTTC. Variable domain in full (rest from reference TRBV28 and TRBJ2-1): DVKVTQSSRYLVKRTGEKVFLECVQDMDHENMFWYRQDPGLGLRLIYFSYDVKMKEKGDIPEGYSVSREKKERFSLILESASTNQTSMYLCASSLWGASGRGNEQFFGPGTRLTVL.

The CDR3 here is CASSGASGAYEQYF. DNA of the CDR3: TGTGCCAGTAGCGGGGCTAGCGGGGCCTACGAGCAGTACTTC. This chain links TRBV19 with TRBJ2-7; 9 nucleotides line up with TRBD2. The CDR3 has 14 residues. The germline V gene encodes CDR1 LNHDA and CDR2 SQIVND (reference sequence). Germline trimming cut 6 bases from V and 2 bases from J; bases unmatched to any gene: 5.

This chain links TRBV5-4 with TRBJ2-7, with D possibly TRBD2 on 5 matching bases. There are 14 residues in the CDR3. V was cut by 2 bases and J by 4 bases, with 13 bases left in between. Germline V gives CDR1 SGHNT, CDR2 YYREEE (reference sequence). The CDR3, as DNA: TGTGCCAGCAGCTTATCCCCGGGGTCGTACGAGCAGTACTTC. It translates to CASSLSPGSYEQYF.

This clone was counted a few times. This chain's CDR3 is CASSQVGQPQHF. The DNA of the CDR3 is TGTGCCAGCAGCCAAGTCGGTCAGCCCCAGCATTTT. This chain links TRBV14 with TRBJ1-5; no clear D gene. There are 12 residues in the CDR3. Germline V gene lookup returns CDR1 SGHDN and CDR2 FVKESK. With 1 base removed from V and 6 bases from J, the gap between germline ends came to 4 bases.

A note on this clone: Different DNA sequences within this sample yield the same CDR3. The chain combines TRBV29-1 with TRBJ2-7, with a tentative D call TRBD2 (5 bases). V was pared by 6 bases and J by 3 bases, with 12 bases between. The CDR3 loop spans 12 amino acids. The germline CDR1 and CDR2 sequences are SQVTM and ANQGSEA. CDR3 amino acids: CSVSGGRYEQYF. Here the CDR3 DNA reads TGCAGCGTAAGTGGCGGGCGCTACGAGCAGTACTTC.

The chain links TRBV11-3 to TRBJ2-5; D not certain. V lost 5 bases and J lost 0, with 7 bases in between. This CDR3 is built from 13 residues. In germline, CDR1 is SGHNT, CDR2 YENEEA. CDR3 protein: CASSREYQETQYF. The CDR3 coding sequence is TGTGCCAGCAGCCGTGAGTACCAAGAGACCCAGTACTTC.

The rearrangement joins TRBV7-2 to TRBJ2-7, with D perhaps matching TRBD2 (5 bases). CDR3 length: 14 residues. Germline values: CDR1 SGHTA, CDR2 FQGNSA. Trimming took off 1 base at V and 7 bases at J, with 14 bases between the two ends. DNA for the CDR3: TGTGCCAGCAGCTTAGTTTTAGCGATGGATGAGCAGTACTTC. Amino acids: CASSLVLAMDEQYF.

The rearrangement joins TRBV19 to TRBJ1-5; a possible D gene is TRBD1 (6 bases). Trimming took off 9 bases at V and 7 bases at J, with 13 bases between the two ends. The germline V gene encodes CDR1 LNHDA and CDR2 SQIVND (reference sequence). The CDR3 consists of 12 residues. CDR3 DNA: TGTGCCAGCGAGACAGGCCGGCAGCCCCAGCATTTT. Translation: CASETGRQPQHF.

J is TRBJ2-2 and V is TRBV27; 9 bases line up with TRBD1. Germline assignment: CDR1 MNHEY and CDR2 SMNVEV (reference sequence). The CDR3 sequence is 16 residues long. J lost 4 bases, V lost 2 bases, and 5 bases had no gene match. CDR3 bases: TGTGCCAGCAGTTTAGTCGGGACAGGGACCACCGGGGAGCTGTTTTTT. This gives the protein CASSLVGTGTTGELFF.

The rearrangement uses TRBV21-1 and TRBJ1-1. TRBV21-1 counts as a pseudogene. The CDR3 has 16 amino acids. The CDR3 DNA follows: TGTGCCAGCAGCAAAGTCCTGCGGGAGGAGCGAATTGAAGCTTTCTTT. As protein: CASSKVLREERIEAFF.

This sequence joins TRBV29-1 and TRBJ2-2; a weak D match, TRBD2 (5 bases). This CDR3 contains 15 residues. The V end lost 0 bases, the J end lost 4 bases, and 12 bases lay between the germline ends. The germline V gene has CDR1 SQVTM and CDR2 ANQGSEA. The CDR3 loop is CSVEDGERSTGELFF. The CDR3, as DNA: TGCAGCGTTGAAGACGGGGAGAGAAGCACCGGGGAGCTGTTTTTT.

The CDR3: CASSQEWGALNYGYTF. Here the CDR3 DNA reads TGTGCCAGCAGCCAAGAATGGGGGGCTTTAAACTATGGCTACACCTTC. J is TRBJ1-2 and V is TRBV4-2; tentative D call: TRBD1 (6 bases). V dropped 0 bases and J dropped 2 bases, with 13 bases sitting between them. This CDR3 has 16 residues. Per the germline V gene, CDR1 is LGHNA and CDR2 is YNFKEQ.